This T cell receptor beta chain appears in the sequencing data of a study of persistence of HIV-infected CD4 T cells. Study information: Isolated cells were CMV- and HIV-1 Gag-responding CD4+ T cells. Multiple blood draws of up to 180 mL, except a couple of donors with single leukapheresis. Study conclusions and caveats: Compared with CD3/CD28-stimulated cells, CMV- and Gag-responding cells showed lower TCRbeta richness.

Overlapping HIV-1 Gag 15-mer peptides at approximately 1 ug per peptide per mL were used. CD40L/CD69 double-negative CD45RO-high memory CD4+ T cells were collected. With respect to this clone: Its antigen remains unidentified.

The immunoSEQ assay was version 4, run in survey mode. Assay: immunoSEQ multiplex PCR; the TCRdb copy retains only in-frame clones and omits some. The sample has tens of thousands of clones; 70% to 75% are singletons. Sequences were derived from CD4+ T cells sorted from PBMCs after roughly 18-hour stimulation, sampled from a patient who received antiretroviral therapy. The TCR comes from an adult man with HIV who was CMV-seropositive.

The CDR3 loop reads CASSLAQEYNEQFF. The CDR3 DNA sequence: TGCGCCAGCAGCTTGGCCCAGGAGTACAATGAGCAGTTCTTC. The chain combines TRBV5-1 with TRBJ2-1; D is unresolved. Trimming shortened V by 0 bases and J by 4 bases, and 8 bases separated the two germline ends. CDR1 and CDR2 (germline): SGHRS, YFSETQ. CDR3 length equals 14 residues.